The present T cell receptor beta chain was sequenced within a study of cytomegalovirus exposure and HLA in healthy donors. PCR involved 60 Vbeta and 13 Jbeta primers. Assay used: immunoSEQ multiplex PCR; TCRdb lists only in-frame clones, some missing. The sample consists of some 170,000 clones, approximately 79% of them appearing once. Losses at the gene ends were 0 bases for V and 2 bases for J; bases not matched to a gene: 7. The CDR3 extends over 18 amino acids. Germline lookup yields CDR1 LNHNV and CDR2 YYDKDF (reference sequence). The genes are TRBV15 and TRBJ2-2, with 9 bases lining up with TRBD2. Sequenced input: PBMCs. The TCR sequence derives from a man aged 60 to 75 in good health and CMV-seronegative. The CDR3 protein is CATSRDPIAGVNTGELFF. Here the CDR3 DNA reads TGTGCCACCAGCAGAGATCCTATAGCGGGGGTCAACACCGGGGAGCTGTTTTTT.